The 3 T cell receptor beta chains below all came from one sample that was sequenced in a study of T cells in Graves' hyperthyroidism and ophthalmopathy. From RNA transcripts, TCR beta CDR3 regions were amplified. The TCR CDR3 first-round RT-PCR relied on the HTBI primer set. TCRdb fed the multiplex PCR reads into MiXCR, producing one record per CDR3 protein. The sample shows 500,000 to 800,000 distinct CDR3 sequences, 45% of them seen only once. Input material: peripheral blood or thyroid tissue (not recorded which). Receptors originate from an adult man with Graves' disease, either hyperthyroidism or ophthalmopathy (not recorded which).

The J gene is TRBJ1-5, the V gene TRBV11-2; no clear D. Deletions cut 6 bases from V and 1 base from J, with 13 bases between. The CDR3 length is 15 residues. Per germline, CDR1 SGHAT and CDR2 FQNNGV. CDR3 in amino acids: CASRDLTGSNQPQHF. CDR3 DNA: TGTGCCAGCAGAGATCTAACGGGGAGCAATCAGCCCCAGCATTTT.

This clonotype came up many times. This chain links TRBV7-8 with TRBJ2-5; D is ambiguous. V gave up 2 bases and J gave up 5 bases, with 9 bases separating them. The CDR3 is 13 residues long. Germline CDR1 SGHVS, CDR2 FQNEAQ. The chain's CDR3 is CASSLRVLETQYF. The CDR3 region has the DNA TGTGCCAGCAGCTTAAGGGTTTTGGAGACCCAGTACTTC.

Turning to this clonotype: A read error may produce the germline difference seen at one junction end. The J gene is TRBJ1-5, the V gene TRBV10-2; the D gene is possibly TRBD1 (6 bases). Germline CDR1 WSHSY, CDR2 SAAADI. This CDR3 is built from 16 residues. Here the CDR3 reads CASSQGGGSGNQPQHF. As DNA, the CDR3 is TGTGCCAGCAGCCAAGGAGGGGGATCGGGCAATCAGCCCCAGCATTTT.